This entry concerns a single T cell receptor (beta chain). Its antigen is currently not known. No quality values exist for individual bases; no much larger clone is one base distant. This entry belongs to a study of beta chain features in type 1 diabetes (dated by TCRdb to 2017 to 2018). Regarding the study in general: No differences in mean age, gender distribution, total cell number or subset yield were found between patients and healthy donors. Across all samples, almost 110 million sorted cells were examined, and cell number per subset correlated strongly with RNA yield. Whereas all 28 donors provided naive and central memory subsets, regulatory and stem cell-like memory subsets were isolated from just 8 patients and roughly 8 healthy donors. The study compared the TCRB repertoires of sorted circulating CD4+ T cell subsets in recently diagnosed type 1 diabetes patients with those in matched healthy donors.

The High Capacity cDNA Reverse Transcription Kit was used to reverse transcribe all of the isolated RNA, meaning that expressed TCRB transcripts were what got sequenced. Deep immunoSEQ sequencing was applied to naive, central memory and regulatory T cell samples, giving an average of roughly 3.5 million total reads per sample. Sorted cells were lysed in RLT buffer, and RNA was extracted using DNase-treated RNeasy Micro or Mini kits according to cell number. Each cell subset was processed separately to prevent cross-contamination, with patient and healthy donor samples processed together. TCRB sequences were amplified from cDNA with the immunoSEQ multiplex PCR, producing 87-bp fragments spanning the CDR3 region. The amplicons were sequenced using the Illumina HiSeq platform. In the paper's pipeline: PCR bias was corrected computationally using synthetic template baselines, and reads within Hamming distance 2 were collapsed, with unmergeable singletons discarded. Reads were aligned to IMGT to assign V, D and J genes, CDR3 length, and insertions or deletions at six rearrangement sites. Within each subset, clonotype counts were normalized to sorted cell number, after which true diversity and Gini coefficients were computed with the tcR R package. The overlap coefficient, calculated on TCRB nucleotide sequences, was used to measure repertoire sharing. As a proxy for the pre-selection repertoire, out-of-frame TCRB sequences from naive cells were analyzed. The immuneACCESS repertoire file appears here via TCRdb, limited to in-frame rearrangements. These files lack a portion of the clones; in checked studies, under half of the deficit traces to unresolved V genes, and the cause of the others is not known. V and J calls and clone size are copied from that table; D and trimming were computed from the DNA. The sample table records about 330,000 clones; 11% of these occur just once. The ten largest clones add up to under 0.02% of the sample.

From each donor, a single peripheral blood sample of about 116 mL on average was drawn into heparinised tubes. A BD FACSAria II was used to sort naive, central memory, regulatory and stem cell-like memory CD4+ T cells with a panel that included CD45RO, CCR7, CD25, CD127, CD95 and CD27. Every sorted population had a purity above 95%. Right away, PBMCs were isolated by Lymphoprep density gradient centrifugation and were stained directly, with no culture step. To minimize batch effects, samples were stained and sorted in pairs, one healthy donor with one patient per experiment. Beyond this particular receptor, the publication reports: Because small numbers of individuals were included in the HLA sub-analyses, any influence of HLA type on TCRB rearrangement was left unresolved. Because cDNA rather than genomic DNA was sequenced, highly expressing activated cells could have been over-represented, although no difference in activation and CD3 levels was found between groups. Type 1 diabetes patients showed a moderate but significant shortening of TCRB CDR3 length in all four CD4+ subsets. At VDJ recombination sites, type 1 diabetes patients had fewer insertions and more deleted nucleotides, which implies abnormalities in thymic rearrangement. PCR might favor shorter templates, but patient and control samples were amplified and corrected together, so any skew would affect both groups equally. Naive, central memory and regulatory TCRB repertoires appeared to be more alike among patients than among healthy donors.

Trimming leaves V shorter by 2 bases and J shorter by 6 bases, with the junction holding 8 bases beyond the gene matches. CDR1 and CDR2 are read off the germline V gene as MDHEN and SYDVKM. The CDR3 runs 17 amino acids, cysteine and phenylalanine included. The kept DNA is CDR3 alone, 51 bases in frame from the first base. Specimen: naive CD4+ T cells from blood. The sample's cell subset or site label, in plain terms: true naive CD4+ T cells. The receptor comes from a woman aged 30 to 39 in good health. The chain employs TRBV28 and TRBJ2-2; 11 central nucleotides agree with TRBD2. The CDR3 protein sequence reads: CASSLTLAGEGSGELFF. Read as DNA, the sequence is TGTGCCAGCAGTTTAACACTAGCGGGAGAGGGGTCCGGGGAGCTGTTTTTT.